This T cell receptor beta chain was found in a study of tumor and adjacent non-tumor tissue in lung cancer. Study-level background: Stage I to III disease affected some 11 men and 5 women aged about 31 to 80. Study observations and caveats: Compared with tumor, normal lung showed significantly lower TCR diversity.

The CDR3 is made up of 13 amino acids. CDR1 SGHKS and CDR2 YYEKEE come from the germline V gene (reference sequence). Note on this clonotype: Its antigen is not identified. The junction differs from germline at one of its ends, possibly a read error.

TCRbeta libraries were built with three rounds of nested PCR, modified from ARM-PCR. MiXCR, applied by TCRdb to the multiplex PCR reads, yields one record per CDR3 protein. The sample holds about 110,000 distinct CDR3 sequences, about 80% seen once. RNA was extracted from bulk tissue without any cell sorting. Chemotherapy-naive patients with new lung cancer underwent thoracic surgery in China, August–November 2014. This chain links TRBV5-5 with TRBJ2-1; D is undetermined. Sequencing was carried out using lung tumor tissue. This clonotype originated in a man between 65 and 80 years old with non-small cell lung cancer. The CDR3 loop is CASSLVGYNELFF. The CDR3 DNA reads as TGTGCTAGCAGCTTGGTCGGTTACAATGAGCTGTTCTTC.